This T cell receptor beta chain was profiled in a study of cytomegalovirus exposure and HLA in healthy donors. About the research overall: One earlier analysis, a look at about 179 million T cells, found about 100 million unique TCR beta sequences. Study-wide findings and caveats: Presence/absence results assume similar sequencing depth per donor, which may not hold.

PCR employed 60 Vbeta and 13 Jbeta primers. Method: immunoSEQ multiplex PCR; TCRdb's copy keeps in-frame clones and lacks some. Of 150,000 to 200,000 clones listed, 60% to 80% were seen once; the top ten hold roughly 3%. Of note for this clone: As yet, its antigen is unknown.

Trimming removed 6 bases at V and 5 bases at J, with 17 bases between. Germline CDR1 WSHSY, CDR2 SAAADI. This CDR3 comprises 14 residues. This sequence joins TRBV10-2 and TRBJ2-7; possible D gene TRBD2, 5 bases. The receptor's source is a female donor in good health and CMV-seronegative. Specimen: PBMCs. DNA for the CDR3: TGCGCCAGCAGCGCGTTTGAGGGCCAAAACGAGCAGTACTTC. This codes for CASSAFEGQNEQYF.